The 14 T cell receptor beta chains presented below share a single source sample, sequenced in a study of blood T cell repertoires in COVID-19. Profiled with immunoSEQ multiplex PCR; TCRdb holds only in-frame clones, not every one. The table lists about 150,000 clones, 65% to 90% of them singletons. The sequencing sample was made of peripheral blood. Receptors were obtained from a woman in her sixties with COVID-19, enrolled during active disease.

CDR3 residues: CASSDIGVGYTF. DNA of the CDR3: TGTGCCAGCAGTGATATAGGGGTTGGCTACACCTTC. V is TRBV6-1 and J is TRBJ1-2, with a weak D call TRBD1 (5 bases). Looked up from germline, CDR1 is MNHNS and CDR2 is SASEGT. The CDR3 runs to 12 residues. V lost 3 bases and J 7 bases, leaving 9 bases between the germline ends.

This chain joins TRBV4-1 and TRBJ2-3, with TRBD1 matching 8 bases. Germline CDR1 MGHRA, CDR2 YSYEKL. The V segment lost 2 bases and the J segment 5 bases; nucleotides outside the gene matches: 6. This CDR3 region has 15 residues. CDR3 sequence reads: CASSQPDRVRDTQYF. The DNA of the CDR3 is TGCGCCAGCAGCCAACCGGACAGGGTAAGAGATACGCAGTATTTT.

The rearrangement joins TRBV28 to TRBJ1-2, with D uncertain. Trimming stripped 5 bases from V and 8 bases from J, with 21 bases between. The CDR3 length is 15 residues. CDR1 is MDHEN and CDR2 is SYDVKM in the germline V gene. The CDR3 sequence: CASSTASGARRGYTF. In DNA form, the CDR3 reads TGTGCCAGCAGTACCGCCTCGGGAGCTAGGAGGGGCTACACCTTC.

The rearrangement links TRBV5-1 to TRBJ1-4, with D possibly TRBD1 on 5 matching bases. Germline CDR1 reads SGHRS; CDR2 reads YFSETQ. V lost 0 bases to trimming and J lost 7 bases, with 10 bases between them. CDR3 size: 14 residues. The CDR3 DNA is TGCGCCAGCAGCTTGGCGCCCGGGGGTGAAAAACTGTTTTTT. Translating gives CASSLAPGGEKLFF.

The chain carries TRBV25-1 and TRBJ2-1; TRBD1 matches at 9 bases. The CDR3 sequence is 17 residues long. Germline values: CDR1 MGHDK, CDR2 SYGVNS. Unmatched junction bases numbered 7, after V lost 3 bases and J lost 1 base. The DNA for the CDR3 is TGTGCCAGCAGTGATTGGAGGGGGACAGGGTCCTACAATGAGCAGTTCTTC. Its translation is CASSDWRGTGSYNEQFF.

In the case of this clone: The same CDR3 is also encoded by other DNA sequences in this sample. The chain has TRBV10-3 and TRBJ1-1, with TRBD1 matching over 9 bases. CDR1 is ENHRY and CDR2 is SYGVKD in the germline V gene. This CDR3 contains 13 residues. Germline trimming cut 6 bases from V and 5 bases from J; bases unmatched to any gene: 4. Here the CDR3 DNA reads TGTGCCATCAGCGGGACAGGGTCGACTGAAGCTTTCTTT. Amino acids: CAISGTGSTEAFF.

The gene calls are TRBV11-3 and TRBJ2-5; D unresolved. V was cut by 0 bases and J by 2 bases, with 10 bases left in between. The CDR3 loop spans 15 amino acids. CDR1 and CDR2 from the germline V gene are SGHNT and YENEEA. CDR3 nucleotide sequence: TGTGCCAGCAGCTTAGATCTCACTTTTCAAGAGACCCAGTACTTC. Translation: CASSLDLTFQETQYF.

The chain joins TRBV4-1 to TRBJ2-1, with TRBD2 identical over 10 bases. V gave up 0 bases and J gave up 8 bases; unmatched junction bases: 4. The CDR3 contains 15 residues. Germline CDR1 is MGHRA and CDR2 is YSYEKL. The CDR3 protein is CASSQESGGADEQFF. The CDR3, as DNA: TGCGCCAGCAGCCAAGAAAGCGGGGGGGCGGATGAGCAGTTCTTC.

For the CDR3, the DNA is TGTGCCAGCAGCGTAGTCGAGACAGGGAGCGGCTACACCTTC. This sequence encodes CASSVVETGSGYTF. The chain uses TRBV9 and TRBJ1-2; the match to TRBD1 covers 7 bases. With V trimmed by 0 bases and J by 8 bases, 7 bases remained unmatched. The CDR3 length is 14 residues. Germline V gene data show CDR1 as SGDLS and CDR2 as YYNGEE.

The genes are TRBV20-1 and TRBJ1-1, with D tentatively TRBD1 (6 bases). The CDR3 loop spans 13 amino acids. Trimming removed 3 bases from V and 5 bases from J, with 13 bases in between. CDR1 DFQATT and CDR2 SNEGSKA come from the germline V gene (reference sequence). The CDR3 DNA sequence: TGCAGTGCTAGTAAGGGGGTGGGAACTGAAGCTTTCTTT. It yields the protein CSASKGVGTEAFF.

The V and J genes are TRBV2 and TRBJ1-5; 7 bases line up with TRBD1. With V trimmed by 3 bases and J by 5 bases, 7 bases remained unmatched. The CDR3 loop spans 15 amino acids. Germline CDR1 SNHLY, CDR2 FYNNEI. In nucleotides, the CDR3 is TGTGCCAGCAGTGAGGGCAGGGGGTCGTATCAGCCCCAGCATTTT. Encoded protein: CASSEGRGSYQPQHF.

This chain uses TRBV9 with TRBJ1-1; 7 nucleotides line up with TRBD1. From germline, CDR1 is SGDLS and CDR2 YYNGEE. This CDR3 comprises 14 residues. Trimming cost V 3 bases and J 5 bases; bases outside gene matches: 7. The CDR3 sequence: CASSGVRGRTEAFF. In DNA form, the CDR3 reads TGTGCCAGCAGCGGGGTCAGGGGGAGGACTGAAGCTTTCTTT.

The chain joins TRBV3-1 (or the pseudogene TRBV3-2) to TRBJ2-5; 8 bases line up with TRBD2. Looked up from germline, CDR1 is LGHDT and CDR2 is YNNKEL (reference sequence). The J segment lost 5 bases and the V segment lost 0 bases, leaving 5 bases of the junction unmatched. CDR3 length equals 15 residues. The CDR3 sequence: CASSQDTAGVETQYF. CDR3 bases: TGTGCCAGCAGCCAAGATACAGCGGGGGTCGAGACCCAGTACTTC.

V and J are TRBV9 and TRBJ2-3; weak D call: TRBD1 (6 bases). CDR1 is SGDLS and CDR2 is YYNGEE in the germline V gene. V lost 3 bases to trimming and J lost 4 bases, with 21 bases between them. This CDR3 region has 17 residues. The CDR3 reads CASSEVRLVRGADTQYF. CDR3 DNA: TGTGCCAGCAGCGAAGTCCGCCTGGTCAGGGGCGCAGATACGCAGTATTTT.